This entry concerns a single TCR beta chain. Its antigen remains unidentified. The CDR3 totals 15 residues. Germline V gene data show CDR1 as LNHNV and CDR2 as YYDKDF (reference sequence). Trimming took off 0 bases at V and 2 bases at J, with 10 bases between the two ends. These data belong to a study of blood T cells in healthy people across ages. Study findings and constraints: Diversity of TCR beta per million T cells declined in a roughly linear way with age.

Sample-barcoded 5' priming and a J-beta primer mix drove a second PCR of roughly 6 to 12 cycles. TCRdb reprocessed the 5' RACE reads via MiXCR and lists one record per CDR3 protein. The data show nearly 800,000 distinct CDR3 sequences, roughly 25% seen once. This sample also belongs to another study, concerning T cells of mothers and their children.

The chain uses TRBV15 and TRBJ1-2; D gene unclear. The sample was blood. This sequence was found in a boy under 18 in good health. The CDR3 spells CATSRDVAENYGYTF. The CDR3 nucleotides are TGTGCCACCAGCAGAGATGTGGCAGAAAACTATGGCTACACCTTC. The whole variable domain, filled in from reference TRBV15 and TRBJ1-2, reads DAMVIQNPRYQVTQFGKPVTLSCSQTLNHNVMYWYQQKSSQAPKLLFHYYDKDFNNEADTPDNFQSRRPNTSFCFLDIRSPGLGDTAMYLCATSRDVAENYGYTFGSGTRLTVV.